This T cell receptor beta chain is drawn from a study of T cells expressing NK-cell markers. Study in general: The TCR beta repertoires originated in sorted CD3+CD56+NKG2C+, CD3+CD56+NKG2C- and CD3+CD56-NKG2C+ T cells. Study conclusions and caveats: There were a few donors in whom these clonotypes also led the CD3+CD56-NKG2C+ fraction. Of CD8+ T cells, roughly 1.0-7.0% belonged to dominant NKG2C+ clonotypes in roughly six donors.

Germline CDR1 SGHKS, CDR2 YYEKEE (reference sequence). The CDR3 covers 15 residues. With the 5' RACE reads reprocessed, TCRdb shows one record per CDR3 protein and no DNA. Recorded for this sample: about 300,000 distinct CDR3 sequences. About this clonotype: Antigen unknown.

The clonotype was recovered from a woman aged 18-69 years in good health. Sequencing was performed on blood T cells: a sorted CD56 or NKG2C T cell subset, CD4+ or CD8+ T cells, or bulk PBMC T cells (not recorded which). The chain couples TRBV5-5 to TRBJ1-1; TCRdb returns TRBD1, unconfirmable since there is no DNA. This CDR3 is CASSLGSPGGTEAFF.